This T cell receptor beta chain was identified during a study of OX40 agonist ivuxolimab in advanced cancers. This clone appeared once. This CDR3 is 13 amino acids long. Germline V gene sequence: CDR1 SGHRS, CDR2 YFSETQ. The germline V and J ends were trimmed by 0 bases and 2 bases, with 5 bases remaining between them. Sequenced by immunoSEQ multiplex PCR; TCRdb stores in-frame clones only, minus some. The sample has roughly 63,000 clones; roughly 86% are singletons. The chain couples TRBV5-1 to TRBJ1-2; no firm D call. This material consisted of CD4+ or CD8+ T cells sorted from blood, taken in a trial of the OX40 agonist ivuxolimab. The TCR comes from an adult with an advanced solid tumor such as melanoma, head and neck, liver or kidney cancer. CDR3: CASSLEVNYGYTF. CDR3 bases: TGCGCCAGCAGCTTGGAGGTAAACTATGGCTACACCTTC. Using reference TRBV5-1 and TRBJ1-2 for the parts outside the CDR3, the full variable domain is KAGVTQTPRYLIKTRGQQVTLSCSPISGHRSVSWYQQTPGQGLQFLFEYFSETQRNKGNFPGRFSGRQFSNSRSEMNVSTLELGDSALYLCASSLEVNYGYTFGSGTRLTVV.